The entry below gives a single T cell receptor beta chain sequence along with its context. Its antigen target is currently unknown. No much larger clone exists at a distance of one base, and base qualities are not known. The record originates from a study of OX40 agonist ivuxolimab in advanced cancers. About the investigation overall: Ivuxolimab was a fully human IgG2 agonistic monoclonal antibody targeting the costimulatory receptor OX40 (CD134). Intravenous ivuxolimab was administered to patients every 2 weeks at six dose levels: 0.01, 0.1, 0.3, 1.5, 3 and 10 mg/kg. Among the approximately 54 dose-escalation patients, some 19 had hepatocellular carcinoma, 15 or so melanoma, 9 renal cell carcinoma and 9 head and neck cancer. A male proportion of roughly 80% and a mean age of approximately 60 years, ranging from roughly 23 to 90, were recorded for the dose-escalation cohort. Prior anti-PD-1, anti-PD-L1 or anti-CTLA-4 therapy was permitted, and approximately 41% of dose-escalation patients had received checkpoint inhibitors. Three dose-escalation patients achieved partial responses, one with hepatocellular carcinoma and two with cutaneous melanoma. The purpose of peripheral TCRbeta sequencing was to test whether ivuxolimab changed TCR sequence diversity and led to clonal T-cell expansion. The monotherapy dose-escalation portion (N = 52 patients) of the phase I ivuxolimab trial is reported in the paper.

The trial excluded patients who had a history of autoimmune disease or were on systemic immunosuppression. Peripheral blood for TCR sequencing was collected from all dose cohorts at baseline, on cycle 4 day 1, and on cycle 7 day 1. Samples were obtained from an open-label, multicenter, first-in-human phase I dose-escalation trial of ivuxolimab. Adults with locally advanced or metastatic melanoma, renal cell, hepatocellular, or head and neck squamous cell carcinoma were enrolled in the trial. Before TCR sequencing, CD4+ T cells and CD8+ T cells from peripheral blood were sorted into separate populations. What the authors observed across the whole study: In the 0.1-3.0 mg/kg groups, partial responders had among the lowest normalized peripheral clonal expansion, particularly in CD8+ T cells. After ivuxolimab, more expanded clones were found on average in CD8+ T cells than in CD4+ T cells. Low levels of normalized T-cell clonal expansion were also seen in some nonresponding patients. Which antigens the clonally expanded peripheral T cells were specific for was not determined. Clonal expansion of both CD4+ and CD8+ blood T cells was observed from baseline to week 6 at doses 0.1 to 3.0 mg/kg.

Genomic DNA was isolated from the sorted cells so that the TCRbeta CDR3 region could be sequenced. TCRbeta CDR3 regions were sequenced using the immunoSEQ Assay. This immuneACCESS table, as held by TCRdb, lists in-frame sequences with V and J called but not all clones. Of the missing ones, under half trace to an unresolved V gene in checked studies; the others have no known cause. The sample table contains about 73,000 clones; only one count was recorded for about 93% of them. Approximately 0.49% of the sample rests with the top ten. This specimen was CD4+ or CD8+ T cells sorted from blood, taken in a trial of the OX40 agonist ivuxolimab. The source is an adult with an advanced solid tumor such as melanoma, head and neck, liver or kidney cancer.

The CDR3 reads as follows: CASSFHRGTSGILNEQFF. The DNA sequence is given as TGTGCCAGCAGTTTTCACCGAGGAACTAGCGGGATTTTAAATGAGCAGTTCTTC. Here the chain combines TRBV28 and TRBJ2-1, with TRBD2 identical over 10 junction bases. The germline V gene gives CDR1 as MDHEN and CDR2 as SYDVKM. V loses 3 bases at its end and J loses 7 bases; junction bases beyond the gene matches: 15. Its CDR3 holds 18 amino acids, cysteine through phenylalanine. The kept DNA is CDR3 alone, 54 bases in frame from the first base.